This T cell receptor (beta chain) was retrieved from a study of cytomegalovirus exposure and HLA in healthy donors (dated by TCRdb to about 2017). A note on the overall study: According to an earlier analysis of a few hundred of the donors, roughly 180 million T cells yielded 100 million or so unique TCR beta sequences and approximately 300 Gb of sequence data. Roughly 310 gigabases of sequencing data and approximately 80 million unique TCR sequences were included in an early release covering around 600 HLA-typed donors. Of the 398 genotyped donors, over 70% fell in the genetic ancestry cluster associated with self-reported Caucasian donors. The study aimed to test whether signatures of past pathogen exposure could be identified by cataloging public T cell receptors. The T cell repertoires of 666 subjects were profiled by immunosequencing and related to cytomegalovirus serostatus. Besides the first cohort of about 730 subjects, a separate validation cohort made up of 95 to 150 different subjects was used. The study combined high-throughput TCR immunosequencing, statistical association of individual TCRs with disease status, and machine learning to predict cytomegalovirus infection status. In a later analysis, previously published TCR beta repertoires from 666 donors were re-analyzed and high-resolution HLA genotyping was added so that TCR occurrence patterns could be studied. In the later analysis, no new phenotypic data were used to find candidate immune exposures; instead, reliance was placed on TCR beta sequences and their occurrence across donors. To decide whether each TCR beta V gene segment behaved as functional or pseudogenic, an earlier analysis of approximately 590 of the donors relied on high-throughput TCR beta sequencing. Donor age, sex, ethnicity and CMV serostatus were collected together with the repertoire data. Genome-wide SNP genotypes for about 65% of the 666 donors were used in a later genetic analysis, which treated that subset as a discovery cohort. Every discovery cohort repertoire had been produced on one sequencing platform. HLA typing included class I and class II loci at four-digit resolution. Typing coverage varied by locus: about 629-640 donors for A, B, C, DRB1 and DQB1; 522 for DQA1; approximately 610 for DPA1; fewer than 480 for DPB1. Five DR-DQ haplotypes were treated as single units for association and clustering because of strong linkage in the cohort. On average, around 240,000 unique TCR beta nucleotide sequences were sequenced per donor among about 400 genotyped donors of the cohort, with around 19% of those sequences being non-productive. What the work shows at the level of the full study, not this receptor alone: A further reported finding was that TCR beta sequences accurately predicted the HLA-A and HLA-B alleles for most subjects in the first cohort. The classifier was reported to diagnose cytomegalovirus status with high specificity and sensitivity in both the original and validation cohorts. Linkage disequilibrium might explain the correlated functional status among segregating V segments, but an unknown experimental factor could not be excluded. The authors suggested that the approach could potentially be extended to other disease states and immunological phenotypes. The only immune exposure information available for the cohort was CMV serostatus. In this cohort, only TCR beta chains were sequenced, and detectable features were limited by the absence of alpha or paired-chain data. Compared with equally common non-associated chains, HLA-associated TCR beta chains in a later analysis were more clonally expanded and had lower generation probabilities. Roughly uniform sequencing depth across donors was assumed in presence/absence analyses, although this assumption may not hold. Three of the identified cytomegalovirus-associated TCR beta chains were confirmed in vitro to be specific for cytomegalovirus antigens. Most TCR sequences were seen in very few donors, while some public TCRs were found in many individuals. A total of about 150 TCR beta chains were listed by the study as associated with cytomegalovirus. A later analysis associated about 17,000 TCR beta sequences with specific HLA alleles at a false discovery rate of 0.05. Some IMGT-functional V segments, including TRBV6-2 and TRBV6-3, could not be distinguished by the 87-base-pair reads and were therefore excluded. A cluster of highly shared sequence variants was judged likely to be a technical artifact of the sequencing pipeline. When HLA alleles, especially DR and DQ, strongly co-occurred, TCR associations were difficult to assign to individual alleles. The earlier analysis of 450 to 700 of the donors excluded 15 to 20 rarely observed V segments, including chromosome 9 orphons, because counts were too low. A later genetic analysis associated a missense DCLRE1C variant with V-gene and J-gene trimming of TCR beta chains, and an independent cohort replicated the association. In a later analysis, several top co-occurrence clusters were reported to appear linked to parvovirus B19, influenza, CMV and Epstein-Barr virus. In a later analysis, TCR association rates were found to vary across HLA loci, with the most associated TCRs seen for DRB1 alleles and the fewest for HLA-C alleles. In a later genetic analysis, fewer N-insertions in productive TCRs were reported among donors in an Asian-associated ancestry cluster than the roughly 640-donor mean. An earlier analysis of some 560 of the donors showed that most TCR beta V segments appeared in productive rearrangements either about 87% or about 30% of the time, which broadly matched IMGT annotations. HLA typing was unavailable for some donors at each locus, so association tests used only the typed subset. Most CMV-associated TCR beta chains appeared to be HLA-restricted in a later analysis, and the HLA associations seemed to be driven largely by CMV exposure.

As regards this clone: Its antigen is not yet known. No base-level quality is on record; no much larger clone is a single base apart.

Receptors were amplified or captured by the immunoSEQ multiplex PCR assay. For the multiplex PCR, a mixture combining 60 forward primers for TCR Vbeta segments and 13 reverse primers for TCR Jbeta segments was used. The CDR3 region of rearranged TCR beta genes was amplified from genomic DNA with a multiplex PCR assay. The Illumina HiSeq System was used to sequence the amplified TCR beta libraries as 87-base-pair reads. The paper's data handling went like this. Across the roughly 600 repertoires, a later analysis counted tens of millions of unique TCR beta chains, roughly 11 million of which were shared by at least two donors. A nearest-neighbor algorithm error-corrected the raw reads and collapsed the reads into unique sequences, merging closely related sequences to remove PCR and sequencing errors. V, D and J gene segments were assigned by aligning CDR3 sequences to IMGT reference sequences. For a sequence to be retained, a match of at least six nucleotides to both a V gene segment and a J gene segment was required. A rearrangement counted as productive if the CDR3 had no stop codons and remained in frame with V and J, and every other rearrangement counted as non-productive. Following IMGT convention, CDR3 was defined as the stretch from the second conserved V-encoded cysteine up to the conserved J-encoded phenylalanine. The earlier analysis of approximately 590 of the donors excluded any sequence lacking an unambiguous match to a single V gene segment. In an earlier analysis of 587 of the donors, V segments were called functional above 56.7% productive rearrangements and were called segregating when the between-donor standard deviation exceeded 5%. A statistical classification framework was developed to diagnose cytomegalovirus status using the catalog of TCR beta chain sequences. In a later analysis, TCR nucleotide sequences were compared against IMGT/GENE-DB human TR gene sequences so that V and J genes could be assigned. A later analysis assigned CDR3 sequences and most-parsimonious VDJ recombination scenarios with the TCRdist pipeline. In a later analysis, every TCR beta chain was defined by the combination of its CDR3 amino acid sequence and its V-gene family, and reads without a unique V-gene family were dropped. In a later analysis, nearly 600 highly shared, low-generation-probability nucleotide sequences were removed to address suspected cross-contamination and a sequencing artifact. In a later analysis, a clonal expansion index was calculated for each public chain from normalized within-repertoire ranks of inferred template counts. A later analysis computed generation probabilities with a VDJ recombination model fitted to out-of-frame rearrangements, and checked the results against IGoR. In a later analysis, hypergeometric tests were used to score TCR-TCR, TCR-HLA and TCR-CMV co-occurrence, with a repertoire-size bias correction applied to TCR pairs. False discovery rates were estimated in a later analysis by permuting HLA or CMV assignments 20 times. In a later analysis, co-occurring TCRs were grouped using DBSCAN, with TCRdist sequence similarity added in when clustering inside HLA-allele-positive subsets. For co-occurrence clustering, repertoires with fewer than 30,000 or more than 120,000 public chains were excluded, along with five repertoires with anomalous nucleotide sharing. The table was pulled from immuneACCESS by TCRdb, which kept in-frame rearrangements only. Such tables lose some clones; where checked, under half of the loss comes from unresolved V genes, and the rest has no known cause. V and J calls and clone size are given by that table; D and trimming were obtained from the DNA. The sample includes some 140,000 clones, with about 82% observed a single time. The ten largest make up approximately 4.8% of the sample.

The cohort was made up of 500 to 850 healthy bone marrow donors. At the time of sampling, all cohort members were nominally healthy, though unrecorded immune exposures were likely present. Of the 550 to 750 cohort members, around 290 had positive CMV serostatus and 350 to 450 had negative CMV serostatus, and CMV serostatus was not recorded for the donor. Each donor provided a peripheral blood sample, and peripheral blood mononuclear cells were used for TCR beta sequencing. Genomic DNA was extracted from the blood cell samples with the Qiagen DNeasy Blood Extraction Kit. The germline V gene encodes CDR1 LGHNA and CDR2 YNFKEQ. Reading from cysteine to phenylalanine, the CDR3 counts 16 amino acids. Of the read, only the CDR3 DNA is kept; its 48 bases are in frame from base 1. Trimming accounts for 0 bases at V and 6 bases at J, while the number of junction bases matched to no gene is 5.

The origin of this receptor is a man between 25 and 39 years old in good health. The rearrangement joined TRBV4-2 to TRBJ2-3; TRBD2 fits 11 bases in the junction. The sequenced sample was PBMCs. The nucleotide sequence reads TGTGCCAGCAGCCAAGATCCTAGCGGGAGGTCGGATACGCAGTATTTT. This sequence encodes CASSQDPSGRSDTQYF.